Listed below are T cell receptor beta chains from one sample, sequenced in a study of blood T cell repertoires in COVID-19. Data came from immunoSEQ multiplex PCR; TCRdb stores just in-frame clones and leaves some out. Here the sample spans around 120,000 clones, about nine tenths being singletons. Source material: peripheral blood. These receptors were collected from a human donor with active COVID-19. The donor label of this sample is uncertain. The CDR3 runs from the conserved cysteine through the conserved F or W. A D gene is named only where the DNA matches it firmly. Size is stated for part of the rows, as once, few or many counts, or as a class when the clone is expanded.

>NA|TRBJ2-7|NA|TRBV19
CASSINEQGLGEQYF
TGTGCCAGTAGTATAAATGAGCAGGGCCTGGGAGAGCAGTACTTC
>NA|TRBJ2-7|NA|TRBV4-2
CASSQDETGSYEQYF
TGTGCCAGCAGCCAAGATGAGACAGGCTCCTACGAGCAGTACTTC
>TRBD2|TRBJ2-6|NA|TRBV2
CASSGAGTTSGANVLTF
TGTGCCAGCAGCGGGGCAGGGACTACTTCTGGGGCCAACGTCCTGACTTTC
>NA|TRBJ2-2|NA|TRBV5-1
CASSSGTNTGELFF
TGCGCCAGCAGCTCCGGGACGAACACCGGGGAGCTGTTTTTT
>TRBD1|TRBJ1-1|once|TRBV5-1
CASSIGQGVKVLAFF
TGCGCCAGCAGCATAGGACAGGGGGTGAAAGTGTTGGCTTTCTTT
>TRBD1|TRBJ1-2|NA|TRBV4-1
CASSQVKDRVASNYGYTF
TGCGCCAGCAGCCAAGTAAAGGACAGGGTAGCCTCGAACTATGGCTACACCTTC
>NA|TRBJ1-1|NA|TRBV7-3
CASSLGSLRDTEAFF
TGTGCCAGCAGCTTAGGGAGTTTGAGGGACACTGAAGCTTTCTTT
>NA|TRBJ1-5|NA|TRBV6-1
CASSDRGNQPQHF
TGTGCCAGCAGTGACAGGGGAAATCAGCCCCAGCATTTT
>TRBD1|TRBJ2-4|NA|TRBV7-6
CASSLGDRGLDIQYF
TGTGCCAGCAGCTTGGGGGACAGGGGGCTCGACATTCAGTACTTC
>NA|TRBJ2-1|NA|TRBV7-8
CASGQGGISYNEQFF
TGTGCCAGTGGACAAGGGGGAATTTCCTACAATGAGCAGTTCTTC
>TRBD1|TRBJ2-1|NA|TRBV29-1
CSVKTGGVSNEQFF
TGCAGCGTTAAGACAGGGGGCGTTAGTAATGAGCAGTTCTTC
>NA|TRBJ2-3|NA|TRBV5-8
CTGADSTDTQYF
TGTACTGGGGCAGATAGCACAGATACGCAGTATTTT
>NA|TRBJ1-5|NA|TRBV6-1
CASSEAPGSQPQHF
TGTGCCAGCAGTGAAGCGCCGGGGAGTCAGCCCCAGCATTTT
>TRBD1|TRBJ2-1|once|TRBV27
CASSSSRQGYNEQFF
TGTGCCAGCAGTTCTTCCCGACAGGGGTACAATGAGCAGTTCTTC
>TRBD1|TRBJ1-2|NA|TRBV4-1
CASSQDRGQGNGYTF
TGCGCCAGCAGCCAAGATCGCGGACAGGGTAATGGCTACACCTTC
>TRBD2|TRBJ2-3|NA|TRBV7-3
CASSPDGTSASTDTQYF
TGTGCCAGCAGCCCCGACGGGACTAGTGCTAGCACAGATACGCAGTATTTT
>TRBD1|TRBJ1-2|once|TRBV11-2
CASSFGTGGVSGGYTF
TGTGCCAGCAGTTTCGGGACAGGGGGCGTATCGGGCGGCTACACCTTC
>NA|TRBJ2-1|NA|TRBV4-3
CASSRALSSYNEQFF
TGCGCCAGCAGCCGGGCCTTGAGCTCCTACAATGAGCAGTTCTTC
>TRBD1|TRBJ1-1|NA|TRBV7-2
CASSLVDRANTEAFF
TGTGCCAGCAGCTTAGTGGACAGGGCGAACACTGAAGCTTTCTTT
>TRBD2|TRBJ2-3|NA|TRBV7-2
CASSSVGLAGGLDTQYF
TGTGCCAGCAGCTCGGTCGGGCTAGCGGGGGGCCTGGATACGCAGTATTTT
>NA|TRBJ1-2|once|TRBV29-1
CSVVISGVGYGYTF
TGCAGCGTAGTTATCTCCGGGGTTGGCTATGGCTACACCTTC
>TRBD1|TRBJ2-2|NA|TRBV7-6
CASSPTGTGGTGELFF
TGTGCCAGCAGCCCTACCGGGACAGGGGGAACCGGGGAGCTGTTTTTT
>TRBD1|TRBJ1-2|NA|TRBV4-3
CASSRITGGSHGYTF
TGCGCCAGCAGCCGCATAACAGGGGGCTCTCATGGCTACACCTTC
>NA|TRBJ2-1|NA|TRBV11-2
CASSFRTGYNEQFF
TGTGCCAGCAGCTTTCGGACGGGGTACAATGAGCAGTTCTTC
>TRBD1|TRBJ2-6|NA|TRBV7-2
CASSRTGFSGANVLTF
TGTGCCAGCAGCAGGACAGGTTTCTCTGGGGCCAACGTCCTGACTTTC
>TRBD2|TRBJ2-7|NA|TRBV27
CASSFLAGSYEQYF
TGTGCCAGCAGTTTCCTAGCGGGGTCCTACGAGCAGTACTTC
>TRBD1|TRBJ1-4|NA|TRBV29-1
CSVGPGQGTEKLFF
TGCAGCGTTGGTCCCGGACAGGGGACGGAAAAACTGTTTTTT